The 25 T cell receptor beta chains below all came from one sample that was sequenced in a study of blood T cell repertoires in COVID-19. Clones were sequenced by immunoSEQ multiplex PCR, and TCRdb holds only the in-frame ones, with some missing. Of approximately 490,000 clones listed, roughly nine tenths are singletons. The sequencing input was PBMCs or T cells enriched from blood (not recorded which). The origin of the receptors is a woman in her fifties or sixties who had recovered from COVID-19.

The chain is built from TRBV2 and TRBJ1-3, with 11 bases aligning to TRBD1. Germline V CDR1 and CDR2: SNHLY, FYNNEI. CDR3 length: 15 residues. Germline trimming cut 7 bases from V and 3 bases from J; bases unmatched to any gene: 5. CDR3 loop: CASTGTGGNGNTIYF. CDR3 bases: TGTGCCAGCACCGGGACAGGGGGTAATGGAAACACCATATATTTT.

This chain links TRBV6-5 with TRBJ1-1; 8 bases line up with TRBD1. The CDR3 runs 14 residues. With 0 bases clipped from V and 6 bases from J, the junction kept 3 bases outside the gene matches. The germline gives CDR1 MNHEY, CDR2 SVGAGI. Here the CDR3 reads CASSYSRQGPEAFF. Written as DNA, the CDR3 is TGTGCCAGCAGTTACTCGAGACAGGGGCCTGAAGCTTTCTTT.

This chain joins TRBV7-9 and TRBJ1-3; D remains unclear. The CDR3 is 16 residues long. CDR1 SEHNR and CDR2 FQNEAQ come from the germline V gene (reference sequence). Trimming removed 2 bases at V and 7 bases at J, with 18 bases between. As DNA, the CDR3 is TGTGCCAGCAGCTTACGAGGGCCCGCTCTGGCCAACACCATATATTTT. Translating it yields CASSLRGPALANTIYF.

The J gene is TRBJ1-5, the V gene TRBV6-1; no definite D call. The V gene's germline CDR1 is MNHNS and CDR2 SASEGT. CDR3 length: 18 amino acids. The V and J ends lost 4 bases and 2 bases respectively, with 21 bases between them. The DNA of the CDR3 is TGTGCCAGCAGTGCACCGTTGGTGACTTTTGAGGGCAATCAGCCCCAGCATTTT. It specifies CASSAPLVTFEGNQPQHF.

The count of this clone is one. The chain has TRBV24-1 and TRBJ2-5; TRBD1 matches 11 bases. The CDR3 is 15 residues long. With V trimmed by 3 bases and J by 4 bases, 3 bases remained unmatched. The germline V gene has CDR1 KGHDR and CDR2 SFDVKD. CDR3 sequence reads: CATSDGGTGGETQYF. The DNA of the CDR3 is TGTGCCACCAGTGATGGGGGGACAGGGGGAGAGACCCAGTACTTC.

The V and J genes are TRBV5-1 and TRBJ1-4; D not resolved. This CDR3 contains 14 residues. V was shortened by 4 bases and J by 4 bases, with 11 bases between the two germline ends. Germline V gives CDR1 SGHRS, CDR2 YFSETQ. The CDR3 reads CASSLNSGNEKLFF. In DNA, the CDR3 is TGCGCCAGCAGCCTGAACTCGGGTAATGAAAAACTGTTTTTT.

J is TRBJ1-4 and V is TRBV9; 9 positions match TRBD1. Germline CDR1 is SGDLS and CDR2 is YYNGEE. This CDR3 has 14 residues. Unmatched junction bases numbered 0, after V lost 0 bases and J lost 6 bases. The CDR3 region is CASSVGDRDEKLFF. Here the CDR3 DNA reads TGTGCCAGCAGCGTAGGGGACAGGGATGAAAAACTGTTTTTT.

The chain is built from TRBV2 and TRBJ1-2, with D possibly being TRBD1 (6 bases). Germline V CDR1 and CDR2: SNHLY, FYNNEI. The CDR3 spans 13 residues. Trimming removed 6 bases at V and 5 bases at J, with 13 bases between. This chain's CDR3 is CASSNRELYGYTF. CDR3 in DNA: TGTGCCAGCAGCAACAGGGAACTGTATGGCTACACCTTC. The whole variable domain, remainder taken from reference TRBV2 and TRBJ1-2, is EPEVTQTPSHQVTQMGQEVILRCVPISNHLYFYWYRQILGQKVEFLVSFYNNEISEKSEIFDDQFSVERPDGSNFTLKIRSTKLEDSAMYFCASSNRELYGYTFGSGTRLTVV.

The chain recombines TRBV4-1 with TRBJ1-1; TRBD1 is a possible D gene (6 bases). V was shortened by 4 bases and J by 1 base, with 13 bases between the two germline ends. Germline lookup yields CDR1 MGHRA and CDR2 YSYEKL. This CDR3 is built from 15 residues. The CDR3 sequence: CASSRTQGQNTEAFF. The CDR3 region has the DNA TGCGCCAGCAGCCGCACTCAGGGGCAGAACACTGAAGCTTTCTTT.

The V gene is TRBV30, the J gene TRBJ1-3; a weak D match, TRBD1 (5 bases). Germline loops: CDR1 GTSNPN, CDR2 SVGIG (reference sequence). V was cut by 0 bases and J by 0 bases, with 15 bases left in between. CDR3 length equals 17 residues. This CDR3 is CAWSVDPRQSSGNTIYF. The CDR3 region has the DNA TGTGCCTGGAGTGTAGATCCCCGACAGTCCTCTGGAAACACCATATATTTT.

This sequence joins TRBV30 and TRBJ1-1, with D uncertain. The germline CDR1 and CDR2 sequences are GTSNPN and SVGIG (reference sequence). The V and J ends lost 5 bases and 1 base respectively, with 5 bases between them. CDR3 length: 11 residues. CDR3 nucleotides: TGTGCCTGGCAGAAGAACACTGAAGCTTTCTTT. Protein: CAWQKNTEAFF.

V gene TRBV13 combines with J gene TRBJ1-1; D is undetermined. V was trimmed by 3 bases and J by 4 bases, leaving 12 bases between them. From germline, CDR1 is PRHDT and CDR2 FYEKMQ (reference sequence). CDR3 size: 14 residues. The CDR3 loop is CASSFTTAGTEAFF. The CDR3 region has the DNA TGTGCCAGCAGCTTCACTACGGCGGGCACTGAAGCTTTCTTT.

This clone appeared a few times. The chain carries TRBV11-2 and TRBJ2-2, with 8 bases that match TRBD1. The CDR3 covers 15 residues. Germline loops: CDR1 SGHAT, CDR2 FQNNGV. V shed 5 bases and J 6 bases; nucleotides not matched to a gene: 8. The CDR3 spells CASSLPTGEAGELFF. The CDR3 nucleotides read TGTGCCAGCAGCCTACCGACAGGGGAGGCCGGGGAGCTGTTTTTT. The complete variable domain, with remaining parts taken from reference TRBV11-2 and TRBJ2-2, reads EAGVAQSPRYKIIEKRQSVAFWCNPISGHATLYWYQQILGQGPKLLIQFQNNGVVDDSQLPKDRFSAERLKGVDSTLKIQPAKLEDSAVYLCASSLPTGEAGELFFGEGSRLTVL.

V gene TRBV14 combines with J gene TRBJ1-2; the D is unclear. This CDR3 has 13 residues. Trimming removed 4 bases from V and 4 bases from J, with 10 bases in between. Looked up from germline, CDR1 is SGHDN and CDR2 is FVKESK. Here the CDR3 DNA reads TGTGCCAGCAGCCGGGATGAGGGCTATGGCTACACCTTC. Amino acid sequence: CASSRDEGYGYTF.

The chain uses TRBV30 and TRBJ1-2, with 7 bases lining up with TRBD1. V dropped 0 bases and J dropped 2; count of bases not matched to a gene: 12. Germline-derived CDR1 and CDR2 are GTSNPN and SVGIG (reference sequence). The CDR3 length is 17 residues. This chain's CDR3 is CAWSVKVLGTVNYGYTF. The CDR3 region has the DNA TGTGCCTGGAGTGTAAAAGTTCTAGGGACAGTCAACTATGGCTACACCTTC. The whole variable domain, remainder taken from reference TRBV30 and TRBJ1-2, is SQTIHQWPATLVQPVGSPLSLECTVEGTSNPNLYWYRQAAGRGLQLLFYSVGIGQISSEVPQNLSASRPQDRQFILSSKKLLLSDSGFYLCAWSVKVLGTVNYGYTFGSGTRLTVV.

This chain joins TRBV19 and TRBJ1-5; D is undetermined. The V and J ends lost 7 bases and 0 bases respectively, with 7 bases between them. The germline V gene encodes CDR1 LNHDA and CDR2 SQIVND (reference sequence). The CDR3 contains 13 residues. The CDR3 protein is CASKSFSNQPQHF. In DNA form, the CDR3 reads TGTGCCAGTAAGAGTTTTAGCAATCAGCCCCAGCATTTT. Supplemented by reference TRBV19 and TRBJ1-5, the full variable domain reads DGGITQSPKYLFRKEGQNVTLSCEQNLNHDAMYWYRQDPGQGLRLIYYSQIVNDFQKGDIAEGYSVSREKKESFPLTVTSAQKNPTAFYLCASKSFSNQPQHFGDGTRLSIL.

The chain is built from TRBV5-5 and TRBJ1-1; D is uncertain. Germline values: CDR1 SGHKS, CDR2 YYEKEE (reference sequence). CDR3 length: 12 amino acids. Trimming removed 5 bases from V and 1 base from J, with 6 bases in between. The CDR3 sequence: CASSISNTEAFF. Here the CDR3 DNA reads TGTGCCAGCAGTATATCGAACACTGAAGCTTTCTTT.

V gene TRBV2 combines with J gene TRBJ1-5; D not certain. Trimming pared 3 bases from V and 4 bases from J, leaving 13 bases between. This CDR3 spans 15 amino acids. Germline V gene lookup returns CDR1 SNHLY and CDR2 FYNNEI. The CDR3 DNA follows: TGTGCCAGCAGTGAGCTCGGCGGACTGAATCAGCCCCAGCATTTT. Amino acids: CASSELGGLNQPQHF.

The V and J genes are TRBV5-1 and TRBJ2-1, with TRBD1 identical over 7 bases. V lost 0 bases and J lost 4; bases outside the gene matches: 7. The CDR3 length is 16 residues. Germline CDR1 reads SGHRS; CDR2 reads YFSETQ. For the CDR3, the DNA is TGCGCCAGCAGCTTGGAAGGGGGCGCAAATTACAATGAGCAGTTCTTC. Amino acids: CASSLEGGANYNEQFF.

This chain uses TRBV4-1 with TRBJ1-5; no clear D. The V gene's germline CDR1 is MGHRA and CDR2 YSYEKL. Trimming shortened V by 0 bases and J by 0 bases, and 12 bases separated the two germline ends. This CDR3 spans 17 amino acids. The CDR3 DNA reads TGCGCCAGCAGCCAAGATGGAGGCAGGCCTAGCAATCAGCCCCAGCATTTT. It codes for CASSQDGGRPSNQPQHF.

In this sample, this clone turned up a few times. The CDR3 reads CASSLRGQGGYEQYF. Here the CDR3 DNA reads TGTGCCAGCAGCTTAAGGGGACAGGGGGGCTACGAGCAGTACTTC. This chain joins TRBV7-9 and TRBJ2-7, with TRBD1 matching over 11 bases. Germline CDR1 reads SEHNR; CDR2 reads FQNEAQ (reference sequence). V gave up 2 bases and J gave up 3 bases; unmatched junction bases: 3. This CDR3 contains 15 residues.

J is TRBJ2-1 and V is TRBV4-1, with TRBD2 matching 10 bases. V trimming: 0 bases; J trimming: 12 bases; junction bases outside the gene matches: 14. Germline V lookup: CDR1 MGHRA, CDR2 YSYEKL. This CDR3 region has 17 residues. CDR3: CASSQDKLAGLPGGQFF. DNA for the CDR3: TGCGCCAGCAGCCAAGATAAACTAGCGGGGTTACCCGGTGGGCAGTTCTTC.

This clone was seen only a few times. The rearrangement uses TRBV2 and TRBJ1-2; unclear D gene. The germline V and J ends were trimmed by 8 bases and 3 bases, with 16 bases remaining between them. The CDR3 loop spans 14 amino acids. Germline V gene lookup returns CDR1 SNHLY and CDR2 FYNNEI. The CDR3 DNA reads TGTGCCAGCGGAGAATTTCAGCCCCACTATGGCTACACCTTC. This encodes CASGEFQPHYGYTF.

The V gene is TRBV9, the J gene TRBJ2-5, with a tentative D call TRBD2 (5 bases). The CDR3 has 16 residues. CDR1 and CDR2 (germline): SGDLS, YYNGEE. Trimming stripped 1 base from V and 3 bases from J, with 16 bases between. In DNA, the CDR3 is TGTGCCAGCAGCGTAAGGCCGGGAACGGGAAAAGAGACCCAGTACTTC. Protein product: CASSVRPGTGKETQYF.

The V and J genes are TRBV30 and TRBJ2-7; D is ambiguous. Deletions cut 2 bases from V and 6 bases from J, with 14 bases between. The V gene's germline CDR1 is GTSNPN and CDR2 SVGIG (reference sequence). The CDR3 runs 13 residues. DNA of the CDR3: TGTGCCTGGAGTCCCGGTAGGCGCGGCGAGCAGTACTTC. It specifies CAWSPGRRGEQYF.